The 18 T cell receptor beta chains below all came from one sample that was sequenced in a study of read filtering for tumor transcriptome and immune sequencing. This library used roughly 370 ng RNA and molecular barcoded adaptors spanning alpha/delta and beta/gamma chains. TCRdb reanalysed the reads using MiXCR and keeps one entry per CDR3 protein. This table has 37,000 or so distinct CDR3 sequences, about 13% appearing once. Sample: a population of CD138-negative cells sorted from bone marrow. Receptors were obtained from a donor aged 40 or older with multiple myeloma.

The sample holds a few counts of this clonotype. This sequence may be a read error, since a much larger clone differs from it by one base. The rearrangement links TRBV3-1 to TRBJ2-7, with no clear D. The CDR3 consists of 13 residues. V was pared by 4 bases and J by 3 bases, with 10 bases between. Germline CDR1 and CDR2: LGHDT and YNNKEL (reference sequence). In DNA form, the CDR3 reads TGTGCCAGCAGCCGAGGAAGTTTCTACGAGCAGTACTTC. Translated: CASSRGSFYEQYF.

This clonotype was seen repeatedly, ten times or more. The genes are TRBV6-2 or TRBV6-3 and TRBJ1-5, with D maybe TRBD1 (6 bases). This CDR3 has 14 residues. V lost 5 bases and J lost 7, with 15 bases in between. Germline V gene lookup returns CDR1 MNHEY and CDR2 SVGEGT. The CDR3 loop reads CASSAPGGGQPQHF. The CDR3, as DNA: TGTGCCAGCAGTGCCCCGGGGGGGGGCCAGCCCCAGCATTTT.

V usage is TRBV20-1 and J usage is TRBJ2-5; D uncertain. V was shortened by 4 bases and J by 5 bases, with 14 bases between the two germline ends. Germline assignment: CDR1 DFQATT and CDR2 SNEGSKA (reference sequence). CDR3 length equals 13 residues. This chain's CDR3 is CSATETTRETQYF. CDR3 DNA sequence: TGCAGTGCTACCGAGACCACGCGGGAGACCCAGTACTTC.

V is TRBV10-3 and J is TRBJ2-7, with 7 positions matching TRBD2. The CDR3 runs to 12 residues. CDR1 and CDR2 from the germline V gene are ENHRY and SYGVKD. V dropped 6 bases and J dropped 6; count of bases not matched to a gene: 5. CDR3 sequence reads: CAISAGRPEQYF. The CDR3 coding sequence is TGTGCCATCAGCGCCGGGAGGCCCGAGCAGTACTTC.

This clonotype was seen only once. Possible read error: a much larger clone is one base away. The CDR3: CARSRLAGAETQYF. CDR3 nucleotides: TGTGCCCGCAGTCGACTAGCGGGAGCCGAGACCCAGTACTTC. The chain links TRBV6-5 to TRBJ2-5, with TRBD2 identical over 12 bases. The CDR3 is made up of 14 amino acids. Looked up from germline, CDR1 is MNHEY and CDR2 is SVGAGI.

This clonotype has at least ten counts. The chain uses TRBV29-1 and TRBJ2-7; the D is unclear. Germline V lookup: CDR1 SQVTM, CDR2 ANQGSEA. V lost 2 bases, J lost 0 bases, and 5 bases lay in between. The CDR3 spans 12 residues. This CDR3 reads CSVEQSSYEQYF. CDR3 DNA: TGCAGCGTTGAACAGAGCTCCTACGAGCAGTACTTC.

This clonotype occurred many times. CDR3: CASSVEVNWDNNEQFF. The CDR3 DNA reads TGTGCCAGCAGCGTAGAGGTAAACTGGGATAACAATGAGCAGTTCTTC. The V and J genes are TRBV9 and TRBJ2-1; D gene unclear. Trimming left V 0 bases short and J 5 bases short, with 15 bases between. The length of the CDR3 is 16 residues. In germline, CDR1 is SGDLS, CDR2 YYNGEE.

This clonotype was observed many times. This rearrangement joins TRBV29-1 to TRBJ2-1, with TRBD1 matching 10 bases. CDR1 and CDR2 (germline): SQVTM, ANQGSEA. Trimming cost V 8 bases and J 6 bases; bases outside gene matches: 4. The CDR3 is 12 residues long. CDR3 protein: CSTDRGINEQFF. In nucleotides, the CDR3 is TGCAGCACGGACAGGGGGATCAATGAGCAGTTCTTC.

Many counts were recorded for this clonotype. The rearrangement links TRBV4-1 to TRBJ2-1; weak D call: TRBD2 (8 bases). Germline loops: CDR1 MGHRA, CDR2 YSYEKL. The CDR3 length is 17 residues. V was trimmed by 0 bases and J by 4 bases, leaving 16 bases between them. CDR3 DNA sequence: TGCGCCAGCAGCCAAGATAGCGGGACAGTCTTGTACAATGAGCAGTTCTTC. It codes for CASSQDSGTVLYNEQFF.

This clonotype appeared many times. The rearrangement uses TRBV24-1 and TRBJ2-1, with 9 bases that match TRBD2. V lost 5 bases and J lost 7; bases outside the gene matches: 5. Germline V CDR1 and CDR2: KGHDR, SFDVKD. This CDR3 is 14 amino acids long. DNA for the CDR3: TGTGCCACCAGTGCGGCGGGAGGGGTAAATGAGCAGTTCTTC. The encoded protein is CATSAAGGVNEQFF.

This clonotype was detected many times. This chain links TRBV5-6 with TRBJ2-7; TRBD2 matches 7 bases. This CDR3 spans 19 amino acids. V gave up 4 bases and J gave up 2 bases; unmatched junction bases: 21. CDR1 and CDR2 (germline): SGHDT, YYEEEE. CDR3 bases: TGTGCCAGCAGCCCATCTCAAGGGGAGGGCCTCTTTTCACCCTACGAGCAGTACTTC. Translated, it gives CASSPSQGEGLFSPYEQYF.

Many counts were recorded for this clonotype. The chain carries TRBV5-1 and TRBJ2-1, with TRBD2 matching over 7 bases. V trimming: 3 bases; J trimming: 3 bases; junction bases outside the gene matches: 3. There are 14 residues in the CDR3. CDR1 and CDR2 (germline): SGHRS, YFSETQ. In DNA, the CDR3 is TGCGCCAGCAGCTGGGGGGGGATCTACAATGAGCAGTTCTTC. It encodes CASSWGGIYNEQFF.

This clonotype appeared many times. The V and J genes are TRBV7-2 and TRBJ2-3; a weak D match, TRBD2 (5 bases). The germline CDR1 and CDR2 sequences are SGHTA and FQGNSA. The V end was cut by 3 bases, the J end by 4 bases, with 11 bases between. CDR3 length equals 14 residues. The DNA for the CDR3 is TGTGCCAGCAGCTTGATTACAGCGGCAGATACGCAGTATTTT. Its protein product is CASSLITAADTQYF.

This clonotype was recorded many times. The V and J genes are TRBV20-1 and TRBJ2-2; maybe TRBD1 (6 bases). Germline V CDR1 and CDR2: DFQATT, SNEGSKA (reference sequence). This CDR3 region has 14 residues. Trimming stripped 6 bases from V and 0 bases from J, with 11 bases between. This CDR3 is CSAQGRTNTGELFF. In DNA, the CDR3 is TGCAGTGCCCAGGGGCGAACGAACACCGGGGAGCTGTTTTTT.

As for this clonotype: Here the CDR3 omits its conserved ending phenylalanine or tryptophan, so a read error is the likely source. The DNA is left out, because the CDR3 cannot be placed on it with certainty; the CDR3 is given as TCRdb lists it. The chain combines TRBV7-9 with TRBJ1-3; TRBD1, the table's D call, was not compared with the DNA. The germline CDR1 and CDR2 sequences are SEHNR and FQNEAQ (reference sequence). Termini included, the CDR3 measures 12 amino acids. The CDR3 reads CAFRGLSGNTIY.

The sample holds a few counts of this clonotype. With a much larger clone just one base away, this may be a read error. V is TRBV4-3 and J is TRBJ2-1; TRBD2 matches at 10 bases. This CDR3 spans 18 amino acids. Looked up from germline, CDR1 is LGHNA and CDR2 is YSLEER. The CDR3 bases are TGCGCCAGCAGCCAAGATGCTAGCGGGAGAGACACCTACAATGGGCAGTTCTTC. Its protein product is CASSQDASGRDTYNGQFF.

Points on this clonotype: It may be a read error: a sequence one base away is much more abundant. The chain links TRBV30 to TRBJ1-2, with 10 bases identical to TRBD1. Per germline, CDR1 GTSNPN and CDR2 SVGIG (reference sequence). CDR3 length: 17 amino acids. CDR3 in amino acids: CARSVWGQGKRDYGYTF. CDR3 nucleotides: TGTGCCAGGAGTGTCTGGGGACAGGGGAAGAGAGACTATGGCTACACCTTC.

This clonotype was picked up many times. The rearrangement joins TRBV7-8 to TRBJ2-3; perhaps TRBD2 as D (5 bases). Germline V gives CDR1 SGHVS, CDR2 FQNEAQ. Trimming cost V 5 bases and J 5 bases, with 26 bases left between them. This CDR3 region has 18 residues. The CDR3 DNA reads TGTGCCAGCAGCCGCTCCCGCCGGCCCGATCGGGATGGAGATACGCAGTATTTT. Its protein product is CASSRSRRPDRDGDTQYF.